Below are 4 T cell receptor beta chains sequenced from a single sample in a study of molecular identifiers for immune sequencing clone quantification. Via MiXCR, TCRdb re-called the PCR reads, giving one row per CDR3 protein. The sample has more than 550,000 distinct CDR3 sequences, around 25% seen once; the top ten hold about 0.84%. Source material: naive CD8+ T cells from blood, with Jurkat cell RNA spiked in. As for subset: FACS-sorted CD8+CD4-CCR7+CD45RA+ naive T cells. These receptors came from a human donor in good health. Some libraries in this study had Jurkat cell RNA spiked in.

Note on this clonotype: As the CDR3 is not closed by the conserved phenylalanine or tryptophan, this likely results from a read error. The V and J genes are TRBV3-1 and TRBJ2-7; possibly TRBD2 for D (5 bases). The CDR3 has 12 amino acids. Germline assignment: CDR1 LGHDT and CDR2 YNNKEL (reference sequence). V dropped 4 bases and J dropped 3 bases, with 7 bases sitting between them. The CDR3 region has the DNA TGTGCCAGCAGCCCGAGCGGCTACGAGCAGTACCTC. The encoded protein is CASSPSGYEQYL.

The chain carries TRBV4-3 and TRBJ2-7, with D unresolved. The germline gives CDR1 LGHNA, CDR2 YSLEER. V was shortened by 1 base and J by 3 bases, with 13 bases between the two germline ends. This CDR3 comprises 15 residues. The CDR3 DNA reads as TGCGCCAGCAGCCAAGGGCCCCGACTCAACTACGAGCAGTACTTC. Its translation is CASSQGPRLNYEQYF.

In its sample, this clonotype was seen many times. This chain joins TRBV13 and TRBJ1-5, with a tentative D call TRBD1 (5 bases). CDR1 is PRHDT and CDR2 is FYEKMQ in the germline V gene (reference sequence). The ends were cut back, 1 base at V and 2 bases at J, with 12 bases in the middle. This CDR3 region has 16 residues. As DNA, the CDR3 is TGTGCCAGCAGCTTAGAAAGACGGGGCGGCAATCAGCCCCAGCATTTT. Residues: CASSLERRGGNQPQHF.

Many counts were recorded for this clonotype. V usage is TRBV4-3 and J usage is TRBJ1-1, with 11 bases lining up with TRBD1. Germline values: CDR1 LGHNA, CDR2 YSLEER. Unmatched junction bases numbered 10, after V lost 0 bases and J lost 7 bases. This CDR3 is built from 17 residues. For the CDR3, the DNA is TGCGCCAGCAGCCAAGATTCCGGACAGGGGGCGATTATTGAAGCTTTCTTT. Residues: CASSQDSGQGAIIEAFF.